The table lists the clone carrying this TCR beta chain with many counts. Its antigen is not identified. The beta constant-region primer was an equimolar mix of two oligonucleotides covering TRBC1 and TRBC2. Ligated cDNA was amplified by four rounds of PCR with nested alpha and beta constant-region primers and SP2. An oligonucleotide with the SP2 primer and a 12-nucleotide UMI was ligated to the cDNA 3' end. TCRdb used MiXCR to reprocess the UMI-ligation and nested PCR reads, holding one entry per CDR3 protein. Among about 23,000 distinct CDR3 sequences listed, around 10% were seen once. This sample stems from a study of naive and memory T cell subsets. Alpha and beta libraries were amplified separately from the second PCR onward. Cells stained for CD3, CD4, CD8, CD45RA, CD27 and viability were sorted into four CD45RA/CD27 subsets. Findings and limits, study-wide: Over 90% of naive TCR sequences appeared only once, unlike memory subsets.

Germline lookup yields CDR1 SGHVS and CDR2 FNYEAQ. V was pared by 5 bases and J by 4 bases, with 10 bases between. The CDR3 runs 13 residues. Sequenced: central memory CD8+ T cells from blood. The rearrangement joins TRBV7-6 to TRBJ2-3; D not certain. The clonotype comes from a human donor in good health. CDR3 coding DNA: TGTGCCAGCAGCATAAATAAGGCAGATACGCAGTATTTT. The encoded protein is CASSINKADTQYF.